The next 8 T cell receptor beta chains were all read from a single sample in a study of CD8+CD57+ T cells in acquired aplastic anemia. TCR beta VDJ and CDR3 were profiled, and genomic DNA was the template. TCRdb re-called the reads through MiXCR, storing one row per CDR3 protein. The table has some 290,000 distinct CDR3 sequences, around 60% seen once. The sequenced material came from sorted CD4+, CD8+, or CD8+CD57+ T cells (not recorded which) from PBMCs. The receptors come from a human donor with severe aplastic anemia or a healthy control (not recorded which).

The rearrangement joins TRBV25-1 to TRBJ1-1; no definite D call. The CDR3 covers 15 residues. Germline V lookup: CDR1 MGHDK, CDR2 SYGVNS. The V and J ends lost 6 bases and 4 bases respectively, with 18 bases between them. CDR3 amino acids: CASSALRGRITEAFF. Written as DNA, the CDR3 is TGTGCCAGCAGCGCCCTTAGAGGGAGAATCACTGAAGCTTTCTTT.

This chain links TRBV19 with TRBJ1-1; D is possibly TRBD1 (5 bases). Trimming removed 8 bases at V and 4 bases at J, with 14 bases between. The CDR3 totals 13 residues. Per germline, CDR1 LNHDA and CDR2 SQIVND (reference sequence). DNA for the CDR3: TGTGCCAGTTTTCGGCCGCAGGGCACTGAAGCTTTCTTT. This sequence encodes CASFRPQGTEAFF. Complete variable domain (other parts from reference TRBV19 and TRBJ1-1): DGGITQSPKYLFRKEGQNVTLSCEQNLNHDAMYWYRQDPGQGLRLIYYSQIVNDFQKGDIAEGYSVSREKKESFPLTVTSAQKNPTAFYLCASFRPQGTEAFFGQGTRLTVV.

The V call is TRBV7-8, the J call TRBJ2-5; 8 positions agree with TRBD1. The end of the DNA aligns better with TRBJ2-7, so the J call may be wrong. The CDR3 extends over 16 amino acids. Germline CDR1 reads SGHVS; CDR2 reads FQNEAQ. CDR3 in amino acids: CASSDPTGTGRDEQYF. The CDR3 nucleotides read TGTGCCAGCAGTGACCCGACCGGGACAGGAAGGGACGAGCAGTACTTC.

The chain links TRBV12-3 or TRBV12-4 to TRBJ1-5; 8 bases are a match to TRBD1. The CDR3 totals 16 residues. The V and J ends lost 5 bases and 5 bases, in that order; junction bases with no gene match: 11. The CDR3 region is CASSRGTQGVYQPQHF. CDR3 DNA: TGTGCCAGCAGTCGGGGGACACAGGGGGTGTATCAGCCCCAGCATTTT.

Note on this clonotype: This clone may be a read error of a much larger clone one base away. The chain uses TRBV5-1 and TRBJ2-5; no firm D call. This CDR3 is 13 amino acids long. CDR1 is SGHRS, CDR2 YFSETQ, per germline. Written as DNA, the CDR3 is TGCGCCAGCAGCGAGAATCAACACCAGACCCTGTACTTC. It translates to CASSENQHQTLYF.

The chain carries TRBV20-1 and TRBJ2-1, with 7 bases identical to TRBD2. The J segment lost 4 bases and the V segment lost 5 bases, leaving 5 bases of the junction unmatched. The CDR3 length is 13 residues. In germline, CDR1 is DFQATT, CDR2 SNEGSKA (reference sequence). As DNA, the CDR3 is TGCAGTGCTTTCGGGCGGGAGTACAATGAGCAGTTCTTC. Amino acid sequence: CSAFGREYNEQFF.

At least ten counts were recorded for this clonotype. Written as DNA, the CDR3 is TGTGCCTGGAGTGCGACGGTAGGAGTGGGGAAACTGTTTTTT. Protein sequence: CAWSATVGVGKLFF. The chain recombines TRBV30 with TRBJ1-4; D remains unclear. Per germline, CDR1 GTSNPN and CDR2 SVGIG (reference sequence). The CDR3 sequence is 14 residues long. V lost 1 base and J 11 bases, leaving 17 bases between the germline ends.

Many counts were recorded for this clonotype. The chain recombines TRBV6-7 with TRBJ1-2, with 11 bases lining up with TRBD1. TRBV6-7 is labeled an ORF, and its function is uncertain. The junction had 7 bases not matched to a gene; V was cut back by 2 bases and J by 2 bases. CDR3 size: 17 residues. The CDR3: CASSYNGQGARNYGYTF. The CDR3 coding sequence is TGTGCCAGCAGTTACAACGGACAGGGGGCGCGGAACTATGGCTACACCTTC.